Each of the 23 T cell receptor beta chains below was sequenced from the same sample in a study of blood T cell repertoires in COVID-19 (dated by TCRdb to between 2020 and 2021). The library was produced with the immunoSEQ multiplex PCR assay. TCRdb retrieved this table from immuneACCESS and kept in-frame rearrangements only. Not all clones are present; in checked studies, unresolved V genes account for under half, and no reason is known for the remainder. The sample yields fewer than 150,000 clones; approximately 90% were counted once. More than 4% of the sample is taken by the ten largest. Specimen: peripheral blood. These receptors all come from a woman aged 40 to 49 with acute or convalescent COVID-19.

This clone came up a few times. The CDR3 is CASSQDVGAYGYTF. The CDR3 DNA sequence: TGCGCCAGCAGCCAAGATGTGGGGGCGTATGGCTACACCTTC. V gene TRBV4-3 combines with J gene TRBJ1-2, with D tentatively TRBD1 (6 bases). From germline, CDR1 is LGHNA and CDR2 YSLEER. The CDR3 extends over 14 amino acids. The V end was cut by 0 bases, the J end by 5 bases, with 10 bases between.

This chain joins TRBV9 and TRBJ2-1; 7 bases fit TRBD1. The CDR3 spans 16 residues. The junction had 10 bases not matched to a gene; V was cut back by 4 bases and J by 3 bases. Per the germline V gene, CDR1 is SGDLS and CDR2 is YYNGEE. This CDR3 reads CASSHKFGTDYNEQFF. CDR3 coding DNA: TGTGCCAGCAGCCACAAATTTGGGACAGACTACAATGAGCAGTTCTTC. Combining the CDR3 with reference TRBV9 and TRBJ2-1 gives the whole variable domain DSGVTQTPKHLITATGQRVTLRCSPRSGDLSVYWYQQSLDQGLQFLIQYYNGEERAKGNILERFSAQQFPDLHSELNLSSLELGDSALYFCASSHKFGTDYNEQFFGPGTRLTVL.

This chain connects TRBV10-3 to TRBJ2-7; the match to TRBD2 covers 11 bases. CDR1 is ENHRY and CDR2 is SYGVKD in the germline V gene. The CDR3 is 18 residues long. J was trimmed by 0 bases and V by 4 bases; bases with no gene match: 11. CDR3 protein: CAISVGLAGGPSSYEQYF. The DNA of the CDR3 is TGTGCCATCAGTGTTGGCCTAGCGGGAGGACCTAGCTCCTACGAGCAGTACTTC.

This chain links TRBV6-2 or TRBV6-3 with TRBJ1-2; D is undetermined. Germline values: CDR1 MNHEY, CDR2 SVGEGT. The CDR3 sequence is 17 residues long. Trimming took 2 bases from V and 3 from J, leaving 19 bases between them. The CDR3 protein is CASSYPRRQDLDYGYTF. CDR3 sequence (DNA): TGTGCCAGCAGTTACCCCCGCCGGCAGGACTTGGACTATGGCTACACCTTC.

The chain employs TRBV7-9 and TRBJ1-1; possible D gene TRBD1, 6 bases. The CDR3 has 15 residues. The V end was cut by 5 bases, the J end by 0 bases, with 13 bases between. Germline CDR1 reads SEHNR; CDR2 reads FQNEAQ (reference sequence). The CDR3 is CASSQRDILNTEAFF. The DNA for the CDR3 is TGTGCCAGCAGCCAACGGGACATCTTGAACACTGAAGCTTTCTTT.

This clone has a single count. Written as DNA, the CDR3 is TGCGCCAGCAGCCAAGAGACGGGTTCACCCCTCCACTTT. As protein: CASSQETGSPLHF. This chain links TRBV4-1 with TRBJ1-6, with D unclear. The CDR3 sequence is 13 residues long. Germline loops: CDR1 MGHRA, CDR2 YSYEKL. With 0 bases removed from V and 9 bases from J, the gap between germline ends came to 6 bases.

The J gene is TRBJ2-7, the V gene TRBV27; 8 bases fit TRBD2. V shed 2 bases and J 6 bases; nucleotides not matched to a gene: 9. The CDR3 loop spans 15 amino acids. Looked up from germline, CDR1 is MNHEY and CDR2 is SMNVEV (reference sequence). The CDR3 DNA reads as TGTGCCAGCAGTTTAATCGGGAGGGCCTCAGGCGAGCAGTACTTC. Amino acids: CASSLIGRASGEQYF.

The genes are TRBV5-6 and TRBJ1-4, with a tentative D call TRBD1 (5 bases). The CDR3 consists of 15 residues. Trimming left V 4 bases short and J 7 bases short, with 17 bases between. Germline CDR1 SGHDT, CDR2 YYEEEE. CDR3 in amino acids: CASSTRPRASEKLFF. The CDR3 coding sequence is TGTGCCAGCAGCACGAGACCCAGGGCTAGTGAAAAACTGTTTTTT.

V is TRBV12-5 and J is TRBJ2-2; 9 nucleotides agree with TRBD2. Unmatched junction bases numbered 9, after V lost 1 base and J lost 6 bases. Per germline, CDR1 LGHNT and CDR2 FRNRAP. This CDR3 spans 17 amino acids. CDR3 bases: TGTGCTAGTGGTTTGGACCCCTTGCGGGAGGGCGCCGGGGAGCTGTTTTTT. It specifies CASGLDPLREGAGELFF.

This clone was observed once. V is TRBV7-8 and J is TRBJ1-3; no firm D call. Trimming left V 3 bases short and J 3 bases short, with 9 bases between. This CDR3 is 14 amino acids long. CDR1 and CDR2 from the germline V gene are SGHVS and FQNEAQ. The CDR3, as DNA: TGTGCCAGCAGCTTTCGCGGGAATGGAAACACCATATATTTT. Translated, it gives CASSFRGNGNTIYF.

The chain joins TRBV2 to TRBJ2-4, with 9 nucleotides matching TRBD1. The trim removed 5 bases at V and 6 bases at J, leaving 5 bases unmatched. This CDR3 has 14 amino acids. Germline values: CDR1 SNHLY, CDR2 FYNNEI. The chain's CDR3 is CASSTQGAANIQYF. For the CDR3, the DNA is TGTGCCAGCAGTACACAGGGGGCTGCAAACATTCAGTACTTC.

J is TRBJ1-1 and V is TRBV20-1; 7 bases are shared with TRBD1. The CDR3 sequence is 15 residues long. CDR1 and CDR2 (germline): DFQATT, SNEGSKA (reference sequence). V gave up 3 bases and J gave up 2 bases; unmatched junction bases: 9. The CDR3 DNA reads as TGCAGTGCTAGTTCATCCGGGACAGCCAACACTGAAGCTTTCTTT. This translates into CSASSSGTANTEAFF.

The chain joins TRBV21-1 to TRBJ1-2. TRBV21-1 is shown as a pseudogene. CDR3 length: 14 amino acids. CDR3 nucleotide sequence: TGTGCCAGCAGCAAATACGGGGGGGCAGATGGCTACACCTTC. Protein sequence: CASSKYGGADGYTF.

In this sample, this clone turned up once. CDR3 protein: CASSPGSSQFYGYTF. CDR3 bases: TGTGCCAGCAGTCCAGGATCGTCACAGTTCTATGGCTACACCTTC. The chain carries TRBV6-5 and TRBJ1-2; D call uncertain. The germline V gene encodes CDR1 MNHEY and CDR2 SVGAGI. This CDR3 is 15 amino acids long. Trimming left V 5 bases short and J 4 bases short, with 17 bases between.

This chain uses TRBV5-8 with TRBJ1-6; 8 bases agree with TRBD1. The V gene end was trimmed by 2 bases and the J gene end by 8 bases; junction bases not matched to a gene: 9. Germline loops: CDR1 SGHTS, CDR2 YDEGEE. CDR3 length: 16 residues. The CDR3 DNA sequence: TGTGCCAGCAGCTTTGGAACAGGGGGGTGGGATTCACCCCTCCACTTT. This sequence encodes CASSFGTGGWDSPLHF.

V is TRBV19 and J is TRBJ1-2; 9 positions agree with TRBD1. The CDR3 covers 17 residues. Germline-derived CDR1 and CDR2 are LNHDA and SQIVND (reference sequence). V lost 1 base to trimming and J lost 6 bases; unmatched junction nucleotides: 12. CDR3 bases: TGTGCCAGTAGTATAGTCCCCCTCGACAGGGGGACAAATGGCTACACCTTC. Residues: CASSIVPLDRGTNGYTF.

This rearrangement joins TRBV12-5 to TRBJ1-1; 7 bases match TRBD1. The CDR3 sequence is 12 residues long. V lost 1 base and J lost 10; bases outside the gene matches: 3. Per the germline V gene, CDR1 is LGHNT and CDR2 is FRNRAP. CDR3 nucleotide sequence: TGTGCTAGTGGTTTGGGAGGACAGGCAGCTTTCTTT. Translating it yields CASGLGGQAAFF.

This sequence joins TRBV10-3 and TRBJ2-7; no firm D call. CDR1 is ENHRY, CDR2 SYGVKD, per germline. The V gene lost 2 bases and the J gene lost 4 bases, with 15 bases spanning the gap. This CDR3 comprises 15 residues. The CDR3 region has the DNA TGTGCCATCAGTGAGCTTCTTAGATTTCGGTACGAGCAGTACTTC. Its translation: CAISELLRFRYEQYF.

The chain joins TRBV7-2 to TRBJ1-3; tentative D call: TRBD1 (5 bases). The CDR3 covers 16 residues. Germline V gene data show CDR1 as SGHTA and CDR2 as FQGNSA. V lost 1 base and J lost 0, with 10 bases in between. As DNA, the CDR3 is TGTGCCAGCAGCTTAGGTGGGGCACTCTCTGGAAACACCATATATTTT. Its translation: CASSLGGALSGNTIYF.

This chain joins TRBV19 and TRBJ1-5, with D perhaps TRBD1 (6 bases). Trimming took off 5 bases at V and 2 bases at J, with 10 bases between the two ends. This CDR3 has 14 amino acids. The germline V gene has CDR1 LNHDA and CDR2 SQIVND (reference sequence). DNA of the CDR3: TGTGCCAGTAGTGGACGACAGGGCAATCAGCCCCAGCATTTT. This sequence encodes CASSGRQGNQPQHF. The whole variable domain, remainder taken from reference TRBV19 and TRBJ1-5, is DGGITQSPKYLFRKEGQNVTLSCEQNLNHDAMYWYRQDPGQGLRLIYYSQIVNDFQKGDIAEGYSVSREKKESFPLTVTSAQKNPTAFYLCASSGRQGNQPQHFGDGTRLSIL.

This clone was picked up one time. V usage is TRBV4-3 and J usage is TRBJ1-2, with 7 bases fitting TRBD1. Losses at the gene ends were 0 bases for V and 7 bases for J; bases not matched to a gene: 11. The CDR3 sequence is 16 residues long. Germline CDR1 reads LGHNA; CDR2 reads YSLEER. The CDR3: CASSQDPTGALGGYTF. The CDR3 nucleotides read TGCGCCAGCAGCCAAGATCCCACAGGGGCACTTGGTGGCTACACCTTC.

This chain joins TRBV7-3 and TRBJ2-3; 8 bases are shared with TRBD2. Germline loops: CDR1 SGHTA, CDR2 FQGTGA. Trimming at V came to 2 bases and at J to 2 bases, leaving 3 bases not matched to a gene. The length of the CDR3 is 15 residues. CDR3 sequence: CASSLLAGYTDTQYF. In DNA, the CDR3 is TGTGCCAGCAGCTTATTAGCGGGGTACACAGATACGCAGTATTTT.

The gene calls are TRBV5-1 and TRBJ1-2, with D unresolved. V was pared by 1 base and J by 3 bases, with 13 bases between. This CDR3 has 15 residues. CDR1 is SGHRS, CDR2 YFSETQ, per germline. The CDR3 DNA sequence: TGCGCCAGCAGCTTGCCGGACGGGGTGGACTATGGCTACACCTTC. Amino acid sequence: CASSLPDGVDYGYTF. Full variable domain (rest looked up from reference TRBV5-1 and TRBJ1-2): KAGVTQTPRYLIKTRGQQVTLSCSPISGHRSVSWYQQTPGQGLQFLFEYFSETQRNKGNFPGRFSGRQFSNSRSEMNVSTLELGDSALYLCASSLPDGVDYGYTFGSGTRLTVV.